This TCR beta chain was captured in a study of T-cell reconstitution after alpha-beta-depleted transplantation in children. General study findings and limits: A year post-transplant, T-cell counts and diversity derived mostly from newly produced T cells.

About this clonotype: The antigen is unknown. The junction differs from germline at one of its ends, possibly a read error.

Germline-derived CDR1 and CDR2 are MDHEN and SYDVKM. This CDR3 comprises 15 residues. The library targeted TCRbeta and was prepared with unique molecular identifiers. TCRdb re-called the PCR reads through MiXCR, storing one row per CDR3 protein. Among 800,000 to 1,000,000 distinct CDR3 sequences listed, about 29% were seen once. The clonotype originates from a boy in the first two years of life who had a stem cell transplant for SCID, so the T cells may come from the graft donor. The source material was PBMCs, mostly from graft donor cells, sampled 360 days after TCRalphabeta/CD19-depleted stem cell transplant. The gene calls are TRBV28 and TRBJ2-1; D possibly matches TRBD1 or TRBD2 (5 bases each). The CDR3 nucleotides read TGTGCCAGCAGTCCCCCGGGGCAGGGCTACAACGAGCAGTTCTTC. Encoded protein: CASSPPGQGYNEQFF.